This TCR beta chain emerged from a study of cytomegalovirus exposure and HLA in healthy donors (dated by TCRdb to the late 2010s). General notes on the study: In an earlier analysis of several hundred of the donors, under 300 Gb of sequence data and approximately 100 million unique TCR beta sequences from 150 million to 200 million T cells were reported. An early release covering just under 650 HLA-typed donors comprised approximately 290 gigabases of sequencing data and 65 million to 100 million unique TCR sequences. The genetic ancestry cluster associated with self-reported Caucasian donors included about 84% of the 300 to 400 genotyped donors. The study aimed to test whether cataloging public T cell receptors could reveal signatures of past pathogen exposure. Using immunosequencing, the study profiled T cell repertoires from about 610 subjects and related those repertoires to cytomegalovirus serostatus. In addition to the first cohort of 666 subjects, a separate validation cohort of about 120 different subjects was used. High-throughput TCR immunosequencing, statistical association of individual TCRs with disease status, and machine learning were combined to predict cytomegalovirus infection status. In a later analysis, previously published TCR beta repertoires from about 640 donors were re-analyzed and high-resolution HLA genotyping was added so that TCR occurrence patterns could be studied. In the later analysis, no new phenotypic data were used to find candidate immune exposures; instead, reliance was placed on TCR beta sequences and their occurrence across donors. An earlier analysis of some 600 of the donors applied high-throughput TCR beta sequencing to assess whether each TCR beta V gene segment acted as functional or pseudogenic. Donor age, sex, ethnicity and CMV serostatus were compiled together with the repertoire data. A later genetic analysis took genome-wide SNP genotypes for about three fifths of the roughly 700 donors and used that subset as a discovery cohort. All discovery cohort repertoires had been generated using a single sequencing platform. HLA typing included class I and class II loci at four-digit resolution. The number of donors typed differed by locus, with roughly 620-630 for A, B, C, DRB1 and DQB1, around 520 for DQA1, about 610 for DPA1, and 450 to 480 for DPB1. A few DR-DQ haplotypes were treated as single units for association and clustering because of strong linkage in the cohort. Across about 370 genotyped donors of the cohort, an average of roughly 200,000 unique TCR beta nucleotide sequences per donor were sequenced, and roughly 17% of those sequences were non-productive. Summary of the overall study and its limitations: Correlated functional status among segregating V segments might reflect linkage disequilibrium, but an unknown experimental factor could not be ruled out. Across donors, most TCR sequences were observed very rarely, whereas some public TCRs were present in many individuals. In a later analysis, the rate of TCR association differed among HLA loci, with DRB1 alleles having the most associated TCRs and HLA-C alleles having the fewest. A later analysis reported that several top co-occurrence clusters appeared linked to parvovirus B19, influenza, CMV and Epstein-Barr virus. Roughly uniform sequencing depth across donors was assumed in presence/absence analyses, although this assumption may not hold. In a later analysis, HLA-associated TCR beta chains were found to be more clonally expanded and to have lower generation probabilities than equally common non-associated chains. Because some donors lacked HLA typing at each locus, the association tests relied only on the typed subset. According to the authors, the approach could potentially be generalized to other disease states and immunological phenotypes. The earlier analysis of 450 to 700 of the donors excluded 15 to 20 rarely observed V segments, including chromosome 9 orphons, because counts were too low. The only immune exposure information available for the cohort was CMV serostatus. A cluster of highly shared sequence variants was judged likely to represent a technical artifact of the sequencing pipeline. A further reported finding was that TCR beta sequences accurately predicted the HLA-A and HLA-B alleles for most subjects in the first cohort. In the study, around 160 TCR beta chains were listed as associated with cytomegalovirus. An earlier analysis of approximately 530 of the donors showed that most TCR beta V segments appeared in productive rearrangements either about 87% or about 30% of the time, which broadly matched IMGT annotations. A later analysis associated roughly 17,000 TCR beta sequences with specific HLA alleles at a false discovery rate of 0.05. V-gene and J-gene trimming of TCR beta chains was associated with a missense DCLRE1C variant in a later genetic analysis, and the association was replicated in an independent cohort. Three of the identified cytomegalovirus-associated TCR beta chains were confirmed in vitro to be specific for cytomegalovirus antigens. In a later genetic analysis, fewer N-insertions in productive TCRs were reported among donors in an Asian-associated ancestry cluster than the approximately 710-donor mean. The cohort was sequenced for TCR beta chains only, and without alpha or paired-chain data the features that could be detected were limited. Because the 87-base-pair reads could not distinguish some IMGT-functional V segments, including TRBV6-2 and TRBV6-3, those segments were excluded. The classifier was reported to diagnose cytomegalovirus status with high specificity and sensitivity in both the original cohort and the validation cohort. Strong co-occurrence of HLA alleles, especially DR and DQ, made assigning TCR associations to individual alleles difficult. In a later analysis, most CMV-associated TCR beta chains were found to appear HLA-restricted, with HLA associations seemingly driven largely by CMV exposure.

Receptors were amplified or captured by the immunoSEQ multiplex PCR assay. The multiplex PCR relied on a mix of 60 forward primers for TCR Vbeta segments and 13 reverse primers for TCR Jbeta segments. A multiplex PCR assay on genomic DNA amplified the CDR3 region of rearranged TCR beta genes. The Illumina HiSeq System was used to sequence the amplified TCR beta libraries as 87-base-pair reads. In the authors' own workflow: Across the 700 or so repertoires, a later analysis counted tens of millions of unique TCR beta chains, roughly 11 million of which were shared by at least two donors. To remove PCR and sequencing errors, raw reads were error-corrected and collapsed into unique sequences using a nearest-neighbor algorithm that merged closely related sequences. To assign V, D and J gene segments, CDR3 sequences were aligned to IMGT reference sequences. For a sequence to be retained, a match of at least six nucleotides to both a V gene segment and a J gene segment was required. Rearrangements were called productive when the CDR3 lacked stop codons and stayed in frame with V and J; all others were non-productive. Following IMGT convention, CDR3 was defined as the stretch from the second conserved V-encoded cysteine up to the conserved J-encoded phenylalanine. The earlier analysis of 587 of the donors excluded any sequence lacking an unambiguous match to a single V gene segment. An earlier analysis of approximately 590 of the donors classified V segments as functional when productive rearrangements were above 56.7% and as segregating when the standard deviation between donors was above 5%. To diagnose cytomegalovirus status from the catalog of TCR beta chain sequences, a statistical classification framework was built. In a later analysis, TCR nucleotide sequences were compared against IMGT/GENE-DB human TR gene sequences so that V and J genes could be assigned. Using the TCRdist pipeline, a later analysis assigned CDR3 sequences along with most-parsimonious VDJ recombination scenarios. In a later analysis, each TCR beta chain was defined by its CDR3 amino acid sequence together with its V-gene family, and reads lacking a unique V-gene family were excluded. In a later analysis, a few hundred highly shared, low-generation-probability nucleotide sequences were removed to address suspected cross-contamination and a sequencing artifact. In a later analysis, a clonal expansion index for each public chain was calculated from normalized within-repertoire ranks of inferred template counts. Generation probabilities in a later analysis came from a VDJ recombination model fitted to out-of-frame rearrangements, and those results were checked against IGoR. In a later analysis, hypergeometric tests were used to score TCR-TCR, TCR-HLA and TCR-CMV co-occurrence, with a repertoire-size bias correction applied to TCR pairs. False discovery rates were estimated in a later analysis by permuting HLA or CMV assignments 20 times. In a later analysis, co-occurring TCRs were grouped using DBSCAN, and TCRdist sequence similarity was added for clustering within HLA-allele-positive subsets. For co-occurrence clustering, repertoires with fewer than 30,000 or more than 120,000 public chains were excluded, along with roughly five repertoires with anomalous nucleotide sharing. Not all clones reach the TCRdb copy of this immuneACCESS table, which keeps in-frame sequences only. Checked studies attribute under half of the gap to unresolved V genes and leave the rest unexplained. That table is the source of V, J and clone size, and D and trimming were worked out from the DNA. The sample table contains 150,000 to 180,000 clones; only one count was recorded for roughly four fifths of them. 1.3% to 1.5% of the sample is taken by the ten largest.

The cohort was made up of about 610 healthy bone marrow donors. All cohort members were sampled while nominally healthy, although unrecorded immune exposures were likely present. The donor tested CMV seronegative and was one of the 352 seronegative cohort members. A peripheral blood sample was provided by each donor, and peripheral blood mononuclear cells were used for TCR beta sequencing. The Qiagen DNeasy Blood Extraction Kit was used to extract genomic DNA from the blood cell samples. To note about this clone: No cognate antigen has been identified for it. Qualities for individual bases were not recorded, and no much larger clone is one base off.

Measured from the cysteine to the phenylalanine, the CDR3 is 16 residues long. Only the CDR3 region is kept as DNA, spanning 48 bases read in frame from base 1. Sequences SGHDT (CDR1) and YYEEEE (CDR2) are obtained from the germline V gene. A distance of 15 bases separates the germline ends of V and J, which lose 0 bases and 6 bases respectively. The sample consisted of PBMCs. The sequence was obtained from a man between 18 and 35 years old in good health and CMV-seronegative. The chain couples TRBV5-6 to TRBJ2-2, with a tentative D gene TRBD2 over 5 matching bases. For the CDR3, the sequence is CASSLVKGVLSGELFF. Here is the DNA: TGTGCCAGCAGCTTGGTTAAGGGAGTGTTGTCCGGGGAGCTGTTTTTT.